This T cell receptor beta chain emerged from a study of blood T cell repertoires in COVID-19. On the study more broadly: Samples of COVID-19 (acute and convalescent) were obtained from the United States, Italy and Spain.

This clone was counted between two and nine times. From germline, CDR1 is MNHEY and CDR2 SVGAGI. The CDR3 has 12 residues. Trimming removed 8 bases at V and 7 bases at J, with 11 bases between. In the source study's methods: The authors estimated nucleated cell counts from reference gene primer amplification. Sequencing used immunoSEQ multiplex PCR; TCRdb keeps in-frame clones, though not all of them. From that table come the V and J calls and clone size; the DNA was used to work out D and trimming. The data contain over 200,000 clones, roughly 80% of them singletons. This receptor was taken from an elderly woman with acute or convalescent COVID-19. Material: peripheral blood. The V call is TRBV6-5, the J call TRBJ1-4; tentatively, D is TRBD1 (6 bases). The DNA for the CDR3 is TGTGCCAGCGGGGGGGCAGTTGAAAAACTGTTTTTT. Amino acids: CASGGAVEKLFF.